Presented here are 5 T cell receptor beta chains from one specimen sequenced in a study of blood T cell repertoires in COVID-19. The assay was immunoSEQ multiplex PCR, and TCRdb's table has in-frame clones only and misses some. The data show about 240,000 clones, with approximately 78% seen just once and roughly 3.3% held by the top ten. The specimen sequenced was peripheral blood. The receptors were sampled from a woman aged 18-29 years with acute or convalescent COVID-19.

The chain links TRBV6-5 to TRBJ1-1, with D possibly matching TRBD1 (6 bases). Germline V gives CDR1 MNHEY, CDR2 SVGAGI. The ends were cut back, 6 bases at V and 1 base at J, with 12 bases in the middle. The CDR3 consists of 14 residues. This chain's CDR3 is CASRAGVTNTEAFF. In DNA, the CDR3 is TGTGCCAGCAGGGCAGGGGTTACGAACACTGAAGCTTTCTTT.

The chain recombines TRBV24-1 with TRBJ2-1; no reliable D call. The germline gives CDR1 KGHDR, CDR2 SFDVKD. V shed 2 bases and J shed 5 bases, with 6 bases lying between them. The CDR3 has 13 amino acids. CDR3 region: CATSDWADNEQFF. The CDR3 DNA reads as TGTGCCACCAGTGATTGGGCCGACAATGAGCAGTTCTTC.

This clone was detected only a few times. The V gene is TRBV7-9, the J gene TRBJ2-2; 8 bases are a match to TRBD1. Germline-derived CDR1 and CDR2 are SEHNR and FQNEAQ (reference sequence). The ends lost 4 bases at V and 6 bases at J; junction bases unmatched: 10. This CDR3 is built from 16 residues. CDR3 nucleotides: TGTGCCAGCAGCTCCAGACAGGGGATGTTGGCCGGGGAGCTGTTTTTT. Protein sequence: CASSSRQGMLAGELFF.

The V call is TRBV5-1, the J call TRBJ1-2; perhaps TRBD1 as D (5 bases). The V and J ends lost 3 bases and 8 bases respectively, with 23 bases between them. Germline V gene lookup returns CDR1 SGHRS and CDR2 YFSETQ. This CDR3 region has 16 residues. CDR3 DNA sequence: TGCGCCAGCAGCTCCGACTCCATTGGGGGGTATAAGGGCTACACCTTC. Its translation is CASSSDSIGGYKGYTF.

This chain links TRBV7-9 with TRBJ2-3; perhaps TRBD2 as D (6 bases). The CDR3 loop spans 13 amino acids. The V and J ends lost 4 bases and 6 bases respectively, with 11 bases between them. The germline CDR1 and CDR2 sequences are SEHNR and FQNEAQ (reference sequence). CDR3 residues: CASSSGLGDTQYF. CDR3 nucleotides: TGTGCCAGCAGCTCGGGACTGGGCGATACGCAGTATTTT.